This TCR beta chain stems from a study of memory CD4+ T cells and cytomegalovirus serostatus. The overall study: Donors were healthy Belgian adults, about ten CMV seropositive and 20 to 25 seronegative. General study points: Each of 60 to 80 CMV-associated TCRbeta sequences occurred in one to five individuals.

The sort gate was single viable CD3+CD4+CD8-CD45RO+ cells for memory CD4+ T cells. As concerns this clone: The antigen is undetermined. A read error may account for a junction end that differs from germline.

Study processing details: Out-of-frame sequences were removed, leaving about 2,300,000 distinct TCRbeta sequences. Here immunoSEQ multiplex PCR was the method, and the copy in TCRdb shows in-frame clones only, minus some. The V and J calls and clone size are taken from that table; D and trimming were inferred from the DNA. Altogether tens of thousands of clones are present, about 80% being singletons, with the ten largest covering roughly 0.99%. Germline values: CDR1 SGHRS, CDR2 YFSETQ. The CDR3 consists of 12 residues. Source material: memory CD4+ T cells from blood. This receptor was obtained from an adult in good health and CMV-seronegative. The chain uses TRBV5-1 and TRBJ2-7, with 7 bases lining up with TRBD1. The CDR3 coding sequence is TGCGCCAGCAGCTTGGTCGGGACAGAGCTGTACTTC. Translating gives CASSLVGTELYF.